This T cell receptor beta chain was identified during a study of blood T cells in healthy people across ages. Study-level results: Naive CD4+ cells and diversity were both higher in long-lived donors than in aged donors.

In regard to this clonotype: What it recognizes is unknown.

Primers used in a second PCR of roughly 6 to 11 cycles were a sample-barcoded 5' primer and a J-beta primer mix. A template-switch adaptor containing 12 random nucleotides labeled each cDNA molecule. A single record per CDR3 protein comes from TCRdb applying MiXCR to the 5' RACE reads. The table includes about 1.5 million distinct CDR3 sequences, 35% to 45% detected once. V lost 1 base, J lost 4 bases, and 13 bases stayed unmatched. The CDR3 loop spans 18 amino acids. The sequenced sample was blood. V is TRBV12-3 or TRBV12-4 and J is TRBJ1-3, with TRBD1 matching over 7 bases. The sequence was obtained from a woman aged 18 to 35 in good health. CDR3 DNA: TGTGCCAGCAGTTTAGGCCCAGGGGGAGGCCTACTAGGAAACACCATATATTTT. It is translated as CASSLGPGGGLLGNTIYF.